This TCR beta chain emerged from a study of T cells in Graves' hyperthyroidism and ophthalmopathy. There were TCR beta CDR3 regions amplified from RNA transcripts. A first-round RT-PCR of the TCR CDR3 used the HTBI primer set. TCRdb re-derived calls from the multiplex PCR reads in MiXCR, one entry per CDR3 protein. The sample lists approximately 590,000 distinct CDR3 sequences, around 45% occurring once. This clonotype was counted a few times. Its antigen is undetermined. Findings of the study overall: Blood also held most thyroid clonotypes expanded beyond 0.001.

Stable disease denoted Graves' hyperthyroidism without ophthalmopathy progression within 18 months. Sequencing input: peripheral blood or thyroid tissue (not recorded which). The clonotype comes from a woman aged 18-29 years with Graves' hyperthyroidism.

The CDR3 DNA follows: TGTGCCAGTCGGACTACAGGGGCCAAAGAGACCCAGTACTTC. Its translation is CASRTTGAKETQYF. The chain is built from TRBV19 and TRBJ2-5; weak D call: TRBD1 (7 bases). Germline V lookup: CDR1 LNHDA, CDR2 SQIVND (reference sequence). The V gene lost 8 bases and the J gene lost 3 bases, with 16 bases spanning the gap. There are 14 residues in the CDR3.